A selection of T cell receptor beta chains follows, all from one sample in a study of CD8 T cells in ankylosing spondylitis. TCRdb redid the calling of the 5' RACE reads with MiXCR, one entry per CDR3 protein. The table records roughly 30,000 distinct CDR3 sequences, less than 5.5% of them present only once. Sequences were obtained from blood, either unsorted or a sorted T cell fraction (not recorded which). Receptors originate from a female donor with ankylosing spondylitis or in good health (not recorded which). Both conserved end residues are part of each CDR3. D genes are given only for firm matches. For some rows the clone size is stated as once, few or many, or as a class when expanded; others skip it.

clone_size,j_call,d_call,v_call,cdr3_nt,cdr3_aa
few,TRBJ2-3,TRBD2,TRBV9,TGTGCCAGCAGCGACACCGGGACTAGCGGGTTCGCAGATACGCAGTATTTT,CASSDTGTSGFADTQYF
many,TRBJ2-1,TRBD2,TRBV9,TGTGCCAGCAGCGGATCTAGCGGGGGACATTACAATGAGCAGTTCTTC,CASSGSSGGHYNEQFF
many,TRBJ2-1,TRBD2,TRBV9,TGTGCCAGCAGCGTAGGGCGGGGGAGCTCCTACAATGAGCAGTTCTTC,CASSVGRGSSYNEQFF
many,TRBJ2-1,-,TRBV9,TGTGCCAGCAGCGCCCCCCTAGGAGCAGCTAACAATGAGCAGTTCTTC,CASSAPLGAANNEQFF
many,TRBJ2-1,TRBD2,TRBV9,TGTGCCAGCAGCGTAGGCGGTAGCGGGAGTTGGAATGAGCAGTTCTTC,CASSVGGSGSWNEQFF
-,TRBJ2-3,TRBD2,TRBV9,TGTGCCAGCAGCGTAGGGGGACTAGCGGGACCCCAAGCTACGCAGTATTTT,CASSVGGLAGPQATQYF
many,TRBJ2-3,-,TRBV9,TGTGCCAGCAGCAGACGCCCGCCTACGCAGTATTTT,CASSRRPPTQYF
many,TRBJ2-7,-,TRBV9,TGTGCCAGCAGCGTAGCAGCTAGCTCCTACGAGCAGTACTTC,CASSVAASSYEQYF
many,TRBJ1-4,TRBD1,TRBV9,TGTGCCAGCAGCCTAGGGACAGGGATCACTAATGAAAAACTGTTTTTT,CASSLGTGITNEKLFF
many,TRBJ1-2,-,TRBV9,TGTGCCAGCAGCAGGGGTCCCGGGCATGGCTACACCTTC,CASSRGPGHGYTF
many,TRBJ2-7,-,TRBV9,TGTGCCAGCAGCGTCTCTCCGATTCGGCAGCCAGGGAACTACGAGCAGTACTTC,CASSVSPIRQPGNYEQYF
many,TRBJ2-1,-,TRBV9,TGTGCCAGCAGCGTAGTGGGCAATCTGGGTGAGCAGTTCTTC,CASSVVGNLGEQFF
many,TRBJ2-3,TRBD2,TRBV14,TGTGCCAGCAGCTCCGCGGGGGGGAATACAGATACGCAGTATTTT,CASSSAGGNTDTQYF
few,TRBJ2-2,TRBD2,TRBV9,TGTGCCAGCAGCTTTTCGGGACTAGCGAACACCGGGGAGCTGTTTTTT,CASSFSGLANTGELFF
many,TRBJ2-7,TRBD2,TRBV9,TGTGCCAGCAGCGTAGGGGGACTAGCGGAAGCCGAGCAGTACTTC,CASSVGGLAEAEQYF
few,TRBJ2-7,TRBD2,TRBV9,TGTGCCAGCAGCGTAGCCGGGACTAGCGGGACCGAGCAGTACTTC,CASSVAGTSGTEQYF
many,TRBJ2-3,-,TRBV9,TGTGCCAGCAGCGGAGGGGGCACAGATACGCAGTATTTT,CASSGGGTDTQYF
-,TRBJ2-3,TRBD2,TRBV9,TGTGCCAGCAGCGACCGGACTAGCTCTGCAGATACGCAGTATTTT,CASSDRTSSADTQYF
many,TRBJ2-3,TRBD2,TRBV9,TGTGCCAGCAGCGTTGGTAGCGGGAGGGGAGATACGCAGTATTTT,CASSVGSGRGDTQYF
many,TRBJ2-2,-,TRBV9,TGTGCCAGCAGCGTAGCAGGGTTGGGCACCGGGGAGCTGTTTTTT,CASSVAGLGTGELFF
many,TRBJ2-3,-,TRBV9,TGTGCCAGCAGCACAACAGATACGCAGTATTTT,CASSTTDTQYF
-,TRBJ2-5,TRBD2,TRBV9,TGTGCCAGCAGCGTAGGGCAGGGGACTAGACAAGAGACCCAGTACTTC,CASSVGQGTRQETQYF